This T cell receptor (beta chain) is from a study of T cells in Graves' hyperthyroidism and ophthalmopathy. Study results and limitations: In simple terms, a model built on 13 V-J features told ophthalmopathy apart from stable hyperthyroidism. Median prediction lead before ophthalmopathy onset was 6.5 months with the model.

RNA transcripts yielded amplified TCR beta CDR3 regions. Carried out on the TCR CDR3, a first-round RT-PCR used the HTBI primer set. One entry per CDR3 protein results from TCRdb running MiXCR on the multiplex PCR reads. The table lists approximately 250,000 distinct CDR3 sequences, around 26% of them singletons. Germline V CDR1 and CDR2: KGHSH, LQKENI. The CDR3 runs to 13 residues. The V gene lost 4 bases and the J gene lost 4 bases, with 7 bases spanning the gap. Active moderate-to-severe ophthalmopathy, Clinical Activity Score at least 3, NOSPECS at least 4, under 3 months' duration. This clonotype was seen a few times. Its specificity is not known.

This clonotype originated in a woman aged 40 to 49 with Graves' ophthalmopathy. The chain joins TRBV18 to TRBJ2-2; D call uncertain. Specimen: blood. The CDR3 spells CASSLKITGELFF. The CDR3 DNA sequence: TGTGCCAGCTCACTTAAAATCACCGGGGAGCTGTTTTTT. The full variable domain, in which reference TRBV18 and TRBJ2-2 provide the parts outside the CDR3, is NAGVMQNPRHLVRRRGQEARLRCSPMKGHSHVYWYRQLPEEGLKFMVYLQKENIIDESGMPKERFSAEFPKEGPSILRIQQVVRGDSAAYFCASSLKITGELFFGEGSRLTVL.